This T cell receptor beta chain was sequenced during a study of T cell repertoires in cytomegalovirus infection. Study background: As its CMV epitopes, the study selected recently identified HLA-C-restricted and well-studied HLA-B-restricted targets. Study conclusions and caveats: CMV carriers with the relevant HLA were identified by cumulative public TCR beta family frequency. There were HLA-C-restricted CMV-specific TCR beta clonotypes dominating the ex vivo response.

The V gene's germline CDR1 is MDHEN and CDR2 SYDVKM. This CDR3 is built from 14 residues. V dropped 5 bases and J dropped 3 bases, with 13 bases sitting between them. A single record per CDR3 protein comes from TCRdb applying MiXCR to the reads. Here the sample spans about 770,000 distinct CDR3 sequences, approximately 32% being singletons. Remarks on this clonotype: What it binds is unknown.

The clonotype originates from a human donor in good health (CMV status not recorded). Some clones in this sample may be carry-over from other donors' samples. Sequenced material: cultured CD8+ T cells from PBMCs, taken from culture after CMV antigen stimulation. The chain employs TRBV28 and TRBJ2-5; D might be TRBD1 (6 bases). This chain's CDR3 is CASSPRTVKETQYF. In nucleotides, the CDR3 is TGTGCCAGCAGTCCCCGGACAGTTAAAGAGACCCAGTACTTC. The entire variable domain, with the rest obtained from reference TRBV28 and TRBJ2-5, is as follows: DVKVTQSSRYLVKRTGEKVFLECVQDMDHENMFWYRQDPGLGLRLIYFSYDVKMKEKGDIPEGYSVSREKKERFSLILESASTNQTSMYLCASSPRTVKETQYFGPGTRLLVL.